This TCR beta chain was captured by sequencing in a study of control samples from healthy donors and cancer patients. Germline CDR1 reads SGHDT; CDR2 reads YYEEEE. This CDR3 is 13 amino acids long. Trimming took 4 bases from V and 0 from J, leaving 5 bases between them. The data were produced by immunoSEQ multiplex PCR, yet TCRdb's version contains in-frame clones alone and is incomplete. This sample has 130,000 or so clones, with about 90% found just once. The sequence derives from a man in his sixties in good health. The rearrangement joins TRBV5-6 to TRBJ1-3; D ambiguous. The sequencing sample was made of blood. The CDR3 nucleotides read TGTGCCAGCAGCGTGTCCTCTGGAAACACCATATATTTT. It codes for CASSVSSGNTIYF.